This T cell receptor (beta chain) was obtained from a study of blood T cells in healthy people across ages. This clonotype was counted between two and nine times. Its antigen remains unknown. The amount of total RNA extracted per sample was at least 5.5 micrograms. CDR3 size: 13 residues. The V gene's germline CDR1 is DFQATT and CDR2 SNEGSKA (reference sequence). V was trimmed by 0 bases and J by 3 bases, leaving 7 bases between them. Points from the study as a whole: Possibly confounding the expanded clonotype changes was the fact that donor CMV status was unknown.

Combining a sample-barcoded 5' primer with a J-beta primer mix, a second PCR ran for roughly 7 to 11 cycles. Each CDR3 protein is one row after TCRdb ran MiXCR on the 5' RACE reads. The sample yields about 630,000 distinct CDR3 sequences, over 20% seen once. This rearrangement joins TRBV20-1 to TRBJ2-3; TRBD2 is a possible D gene (5 bases). The source of this sequence is a man in his 70s in good health. Sample: blood. In DNA, the CDR3 is TGCAGTGCTAGAGATTGGGAGACAGATACGCAGTATTTT. It yields the protein CSARDWETDTQYF.